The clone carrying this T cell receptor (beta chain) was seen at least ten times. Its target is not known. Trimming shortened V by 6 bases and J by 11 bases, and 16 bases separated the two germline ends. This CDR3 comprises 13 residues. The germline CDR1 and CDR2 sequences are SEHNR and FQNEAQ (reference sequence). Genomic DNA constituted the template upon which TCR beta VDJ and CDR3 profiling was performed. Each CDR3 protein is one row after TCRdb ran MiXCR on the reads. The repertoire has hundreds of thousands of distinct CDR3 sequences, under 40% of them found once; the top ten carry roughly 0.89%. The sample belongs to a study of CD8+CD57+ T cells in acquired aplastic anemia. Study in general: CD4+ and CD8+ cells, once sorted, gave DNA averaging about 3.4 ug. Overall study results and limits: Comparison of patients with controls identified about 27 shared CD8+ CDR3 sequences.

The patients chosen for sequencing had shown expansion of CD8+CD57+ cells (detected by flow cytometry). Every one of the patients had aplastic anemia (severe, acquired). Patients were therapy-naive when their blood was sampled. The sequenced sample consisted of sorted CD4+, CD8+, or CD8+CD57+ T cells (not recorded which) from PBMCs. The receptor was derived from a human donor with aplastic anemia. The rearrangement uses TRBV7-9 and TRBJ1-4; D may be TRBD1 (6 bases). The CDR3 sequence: CASRSTGNGKLFF. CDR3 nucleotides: TGTGCCAGCAGGTCCACAGGGAACGGGAAACTGTTTTTT.